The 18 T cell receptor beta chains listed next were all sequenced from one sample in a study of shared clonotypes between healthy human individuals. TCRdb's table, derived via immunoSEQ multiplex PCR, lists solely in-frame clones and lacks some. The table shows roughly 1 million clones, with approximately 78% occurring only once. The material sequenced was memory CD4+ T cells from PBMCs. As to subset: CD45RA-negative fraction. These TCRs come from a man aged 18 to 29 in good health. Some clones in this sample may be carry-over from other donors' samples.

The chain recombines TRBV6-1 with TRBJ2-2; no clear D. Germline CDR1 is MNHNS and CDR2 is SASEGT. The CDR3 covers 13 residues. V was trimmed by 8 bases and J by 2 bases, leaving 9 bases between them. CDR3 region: CASRLSNTGELFF. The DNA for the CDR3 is TGTGCCAGCCGACTTAGTAACACCGGGGAGCTGTTTTTT.

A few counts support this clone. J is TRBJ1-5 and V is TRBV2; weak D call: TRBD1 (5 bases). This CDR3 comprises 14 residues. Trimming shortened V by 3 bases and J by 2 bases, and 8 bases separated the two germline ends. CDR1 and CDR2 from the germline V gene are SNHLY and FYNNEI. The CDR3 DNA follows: TGTGCCAGCAGTGATCTAGGGGGCAATCAGCCCCAGCATTTT. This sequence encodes CASSDLGGNQPQHF.

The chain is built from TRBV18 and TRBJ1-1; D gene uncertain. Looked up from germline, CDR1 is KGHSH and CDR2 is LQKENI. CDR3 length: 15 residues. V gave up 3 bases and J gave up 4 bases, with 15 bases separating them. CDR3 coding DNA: TGTGCCAGCTCACCGCAAGGGCAACATGGCACTGAAGCTTTCTTT. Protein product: CASSPQGQHGTEAFF.

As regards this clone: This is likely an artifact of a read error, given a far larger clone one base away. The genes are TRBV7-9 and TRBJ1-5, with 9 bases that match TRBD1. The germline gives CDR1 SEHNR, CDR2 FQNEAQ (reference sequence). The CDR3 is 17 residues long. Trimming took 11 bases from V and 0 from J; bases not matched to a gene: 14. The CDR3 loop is CAGASGTGSNSNQPQHF. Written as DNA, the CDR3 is TGTGCCGGCGCCTCGGGGACAGGGTCAAATAGCAATCAGCCCCAGCATTTT.

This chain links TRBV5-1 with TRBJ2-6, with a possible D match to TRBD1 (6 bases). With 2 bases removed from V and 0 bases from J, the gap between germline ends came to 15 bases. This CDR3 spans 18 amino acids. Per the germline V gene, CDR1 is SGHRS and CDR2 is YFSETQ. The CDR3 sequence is CASSLTGTLSSGANVLTF. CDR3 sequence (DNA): TGCGCCAGCAGCTTAACAGGGACCCTTAGCTCTGGGGCCAACGTCCTGACTTTC.

The CDR3 DNA reads TGTGCCAGCAGCTTGGCAGGAGAAGGAAAAAACATTCAGTACTTC. Its protein product is CASSLAGEGKNIQYF. V usage is TRBV5-5 and J usage is TRBJ2-4; D remains ambiguous. The CDR3 loop spans 15 amino acids. V lost 0 bases and J 4 bases, leaving 11 bases between the germline ends. The germline V gene has CDR1 SGHKS and CDR2 YYEKEE (reference sequence).

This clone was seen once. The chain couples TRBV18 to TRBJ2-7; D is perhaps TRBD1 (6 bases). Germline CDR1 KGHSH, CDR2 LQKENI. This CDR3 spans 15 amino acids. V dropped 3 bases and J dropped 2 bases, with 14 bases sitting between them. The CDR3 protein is CASSPPEGVAYEQYF. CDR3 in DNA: TGTGCCAGCTCACCGCCCGAGGGGGTTGCCTACGAGCAGTACTTC.

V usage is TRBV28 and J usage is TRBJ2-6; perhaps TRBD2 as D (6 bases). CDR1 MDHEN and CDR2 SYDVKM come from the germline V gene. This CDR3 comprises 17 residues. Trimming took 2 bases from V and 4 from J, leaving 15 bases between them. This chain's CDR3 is CASSLRGTRPGANVLTF. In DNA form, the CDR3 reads TGTGCCAGCAGTTTACGCGGGACGCGGCCCGGGGCCAACGTCCTGACTTTC. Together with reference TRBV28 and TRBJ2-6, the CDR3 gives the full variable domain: DVKVTQSSRYLVKRTGEKVFLECVQDMDHENMFWYRQDPGLGLRLIYFSYDVKMKEKGDIPEGYSVSREKKERFSLILESASTNQTSMYLCASSLRGTRPGANVLTFGAGSRLTVL.

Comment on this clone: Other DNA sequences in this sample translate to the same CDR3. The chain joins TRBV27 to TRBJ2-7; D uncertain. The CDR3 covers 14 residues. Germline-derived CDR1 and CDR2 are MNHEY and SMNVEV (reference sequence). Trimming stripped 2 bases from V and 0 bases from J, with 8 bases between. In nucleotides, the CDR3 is TGTGCCAGCAGTTTAAACGGCTACTCCTACGAGCAGTACTTC. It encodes CASSLNGYSYEQYF.

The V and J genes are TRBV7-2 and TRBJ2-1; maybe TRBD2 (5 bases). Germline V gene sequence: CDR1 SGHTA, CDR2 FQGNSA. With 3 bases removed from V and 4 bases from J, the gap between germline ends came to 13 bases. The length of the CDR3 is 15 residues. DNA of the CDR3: TGTGCCAGCAGCTTGCCGGGCCCGGGGTACAATGAGCAGTTCTTC. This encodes CASSLPGPGYNEQFF.

CDR3 region: CASSLYMEQVNQPQHF. The CDR3 bases are TGTGCCAGCAGCTTGTACATGGAGCAAGTTAATCAGCCCCAGCATTTT. The chain joins TRBV5-6 to TRBJ1-5; D gene uncertain. Per germline, CDR1 SGHDT and CDR2 YYEEEE. This CDR3 has 16 amino acids. V was shortened by 1 base and J by 4 bases, with 15 bases between the two germline ends.

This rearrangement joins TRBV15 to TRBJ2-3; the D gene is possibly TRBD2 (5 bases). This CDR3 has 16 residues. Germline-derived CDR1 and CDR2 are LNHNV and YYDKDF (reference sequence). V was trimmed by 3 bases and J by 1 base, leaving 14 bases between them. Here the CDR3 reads CATSSRGNRGTDTQYF. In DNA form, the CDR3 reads TGTGCCACCAGCAGTCGGGGTAATAGGGGCACAGATACGCAGTATTTT.

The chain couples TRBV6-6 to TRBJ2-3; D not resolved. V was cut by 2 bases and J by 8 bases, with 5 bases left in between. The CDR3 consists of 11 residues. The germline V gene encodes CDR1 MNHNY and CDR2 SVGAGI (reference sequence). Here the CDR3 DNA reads TGTGCCAGCAGTTACCCGGGTACGCAGTATTTT. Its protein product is CASSYPGTQYF.

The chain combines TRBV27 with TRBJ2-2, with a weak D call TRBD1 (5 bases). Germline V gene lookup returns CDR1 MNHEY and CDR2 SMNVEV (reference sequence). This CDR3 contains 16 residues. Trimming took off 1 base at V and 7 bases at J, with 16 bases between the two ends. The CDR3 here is CASSLLGAGKGGELFF. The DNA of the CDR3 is TGTGCCAGCAGTTTATTGGGCGCAGGGAAGGGCGGGGAGCTGTTTTTT.

For the CDR3, the DNA is TGTGCCAGCACCTCCAGGACAGGGGGCACAGATACGCAGTATTTT. Translation: CASTSRTGGTDTQYF. The chain joins TRBV6-1 to TRBJ2-3; 9 positions agree with TRBD1. Germline assignment: CDR1 MNHNS and CDR2 SASEGT. This CDR3 comprises 15 residues. V lost 7 bases and J lost 1; bases outside the gene matches: 6.

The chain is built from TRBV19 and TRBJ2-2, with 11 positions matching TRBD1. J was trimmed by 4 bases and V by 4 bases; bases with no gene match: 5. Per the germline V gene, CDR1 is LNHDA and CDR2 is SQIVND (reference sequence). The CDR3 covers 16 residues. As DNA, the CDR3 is TGTGCCAGTAGTAGGGACAGGGGGTTCGGCACCGGGGAGCTGTTTTTT. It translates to CASSRDRGFGTGELFF.

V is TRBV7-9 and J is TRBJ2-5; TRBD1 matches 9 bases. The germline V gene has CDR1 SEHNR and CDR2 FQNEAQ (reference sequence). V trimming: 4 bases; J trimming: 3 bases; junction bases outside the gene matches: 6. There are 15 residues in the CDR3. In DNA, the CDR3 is TGTGCCAGCAGCTCGGGACAGGGAAGGGAAGAGACCCAGTACTTC. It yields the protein CASSSGQGREETQYF.

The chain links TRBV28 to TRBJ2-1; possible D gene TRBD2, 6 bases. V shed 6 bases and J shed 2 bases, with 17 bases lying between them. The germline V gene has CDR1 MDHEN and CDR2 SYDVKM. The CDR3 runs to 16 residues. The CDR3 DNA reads TGTGCCAGCAGCTTTCCGACTAGACTTACCTACAATGAGCAGTTCTTC. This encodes CASSFPTRLTYNEQFF.